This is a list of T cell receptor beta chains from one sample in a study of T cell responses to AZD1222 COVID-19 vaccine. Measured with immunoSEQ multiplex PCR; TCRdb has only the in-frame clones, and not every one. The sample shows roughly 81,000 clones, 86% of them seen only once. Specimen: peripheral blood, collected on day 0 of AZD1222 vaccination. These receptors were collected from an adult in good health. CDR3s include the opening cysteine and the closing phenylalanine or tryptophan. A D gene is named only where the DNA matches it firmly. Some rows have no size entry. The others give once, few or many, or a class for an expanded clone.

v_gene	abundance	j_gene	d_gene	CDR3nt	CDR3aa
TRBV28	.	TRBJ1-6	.	TGTGCCAGCAGTTCCGTCTATAATTCACCCCTCCACTTT	CASSSVYNSPLHF
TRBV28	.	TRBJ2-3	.	TGTGCCAGCAGTTTCCCCTCCGGACTACCTATCACAGATACGCAGTATTTT	CASSFPSGLPITDTQYF
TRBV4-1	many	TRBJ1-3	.	TGCGCCAGCGAAGGGTACTCCTGGGGTGGAAACACCATATATTTT	CASEGYSWGGNTIYF
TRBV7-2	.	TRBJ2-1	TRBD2	TGTGCCAGCAGCTTCGGAACTAGCGGCGGTTACAATGAGCAGTTCTTC	CASSFGTSGGYNEQFF
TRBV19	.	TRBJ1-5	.	TGTGCCAGTATTTCGGGCACAGGCGGGTTTCAGCCCCAGCATTTT	CASISGTGGFQPQHF
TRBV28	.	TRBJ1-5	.	TGTGCCAGCAGCACGCCGAGCGCCGGGAATCAGCCCCAGCATTTT	CASSTPSAGNQPQHF
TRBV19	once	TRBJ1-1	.	TGTGCCAGTAGCCCGGGCCGGTTGGGTACTGAAGCTTTCTTT	CASSPGRLGTEAFF
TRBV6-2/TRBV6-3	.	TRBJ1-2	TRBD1	TGTGCCAGCAGTAGACAGGGAGTTAACTATGGCTACACCTTC	CASSRQGVNYGYTF
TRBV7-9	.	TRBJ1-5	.	TGTGCCAGCAGCCCAGATAACATAAATCAGCCCCAGCATTTT	CASSPDNINQPQHF
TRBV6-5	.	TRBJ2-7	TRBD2	TGTGCCAGCAGTTACGCGGGGACTAGCGGGGCCTACGAGCAGTACTTC	CASSYAGTSGAYEQYF
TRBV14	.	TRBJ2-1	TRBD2	TGTGCCAGCAGCCGCCAGGGAAGGGGAGCTAGCGGGTATTATAGCTCCTACAATGAGCAGTTCTTC	CASSRQGRGASGYYSSYNEQFF
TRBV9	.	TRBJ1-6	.	TGTGCCAGCAGCGTAACGGCAGAATCACCCCTCCACTTT	CASSVTAESPLHF
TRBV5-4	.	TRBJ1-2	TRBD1	TGTGCCAGCAGCCGCGAGGACAGGGGCTATGGCTACACCTTC	CASSREDRGYGYTF
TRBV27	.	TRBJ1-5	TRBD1	TGTGCCAGCACGGACAGGGCCTATAGCAATCAGCCCCAGCATTTT	CASTDRAYSNQPQHF
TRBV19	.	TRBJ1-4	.	TGTGCCAGTAGTACGTTTCTGGACCGCCCTGCAACTAATGAAAAACTGTTTTTT	CASSTFLDRPATNEKLFF
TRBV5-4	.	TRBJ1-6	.	TGTGCCAGCAGCCCACCTAACGCCCAGGGTGGTAATTCACCCCTCCACTTT	CASSPPNAQGGNSPLHF